This TCR beta chain was sequenced in a study of radiotherapy plus CTLA-4 blockade in lung cancer (dated 2018 in TCRdb). With regard to the full study: Among the enrolled patients, approximately 18% had an objective response, and around 31% reached disease control. The research as a whole found: Early dynamic changes in blood T cell clones, together with increased serum interferon-beta after radiation, were reported as the strongest predictors of response. After treatment with radiotherapy and ipilimumab, TCR clones that originated in tumors expanded in peripheral blood.

CDR1 and CDR2 were assigned from the germline V gene as ENHRY and SYGVKD. Trimming removed 0 bases from V and 3 bases from J; the gene matches leave 4 bases unexplained. The CDR3 spans 16 residues, from the cysteine through the phenylalanine. The sequence is cut down to CDR3 DNA, 48 bases in frame from base 1. The receptor library was made with the immunoSEQ multiplex PCR assay. Not all clones reach the TCRdb copy of this immuneACCESS table, which keeps in-frame sequences only. Checked studies attribute under half of the gap to unresolved V genes and leave the rest unexplained. The table for this sample lists about 14,000 clones; 87% of them were counted only once. Around 15% of the sample belongs to the ten largest clones. Details on this clone: The clone's antigen remains unknown. The record has no base qualities; no much larger clone is one base away.

Focal radiation therapy combined with CTLA-4 blockade (ipilimumab) was tested in patients with chemo-refractory metastatic non-small-cell lung cancer. The sequence was collected from a human donor with non-small cell lung cancer that progressed on radiotherapy plus ipilimumab. Some clones in this sample may be carry-over from other donors' samples. The material was peripheral blood, obtained from a patient treated with radiotherapy plus ipilimumab. Rearrangement joined TRBV10-3 to TRBJ2-1; 8 bases in the middle match TRBD2. In nucleotide form, the sequence is TGTGCCATCAGTGAGTCGAACAGCGGGGGCTACAATGAGCAGTTCTTC. Translation gives CAISESNSGGYNEQFF.